Below, one T cell receptor (beta chain) is given with its context. This entry belongs to a study of cytomegalovirus exposure and HLA in healthy donors. CDR1 and CDR2 from the germline V gene are SGHDT and YYEEEE. V was shortened by 4 bases and J by 0 bases, with 10 bases between the two germline ends. CDR3 size: 14 residues. Here immunoSEQ multiplex PCR was the method, and the copy in TCRdb shows in-frame clones only, minus some. The profile shows hundreds of thousands of clones, roughly 89% of them singletons. Sequenced input: PBMCs. The V call is TRBV5-6, the J call TRBJ1-2; D gene unclear. This clonotype originated in a man aged 18 to 29 in good health and CMV-seronegative. The CDR3 loop reads CASSIDRANYGYTF. CDR3 nucleotides: TGTGCCAGCAGCATCGACCGGGCTAACTATGGCTACACCTTC.